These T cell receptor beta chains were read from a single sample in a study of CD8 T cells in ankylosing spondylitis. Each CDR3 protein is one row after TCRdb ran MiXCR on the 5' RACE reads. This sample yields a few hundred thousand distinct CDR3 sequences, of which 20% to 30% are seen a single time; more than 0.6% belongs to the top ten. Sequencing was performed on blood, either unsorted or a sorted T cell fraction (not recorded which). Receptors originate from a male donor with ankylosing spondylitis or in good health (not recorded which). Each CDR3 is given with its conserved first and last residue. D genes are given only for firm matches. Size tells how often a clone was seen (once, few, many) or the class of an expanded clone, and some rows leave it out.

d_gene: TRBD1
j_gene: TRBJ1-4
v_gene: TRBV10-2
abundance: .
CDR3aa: CASYRGDSEKLFF
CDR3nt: TGCGCCAGCTACAGGGGAGATTCAGAAAAACTGTTTTTT

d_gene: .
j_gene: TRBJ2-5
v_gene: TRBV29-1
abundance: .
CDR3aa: CSVDQETQYF
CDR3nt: TGCAGCGTGGATCAAGAGACCCAGTACTTC

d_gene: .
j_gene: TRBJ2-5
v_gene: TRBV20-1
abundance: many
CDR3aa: CSARVAQETQYF
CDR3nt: TGCAGTGCTAGAGTGGCCCAAGAGACCCAGTACTTC

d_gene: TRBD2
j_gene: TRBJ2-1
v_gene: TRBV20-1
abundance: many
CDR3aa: CSARDRASGRSYNEQFF
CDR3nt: TGCAGTGCTAGAGACAGAGCTAGCGGGAGATCCTACAATGAGCAGTTCTTC

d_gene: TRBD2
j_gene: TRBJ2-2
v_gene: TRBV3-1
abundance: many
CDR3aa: CASSGRLAGDTGELFF
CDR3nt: TGTGCCAGCAGCGGCCGACTAGCGGGGGACACCGGGGAGCTGTTTTTT

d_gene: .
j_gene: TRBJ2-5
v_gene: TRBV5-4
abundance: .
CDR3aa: CASSLEIAPQETQYF
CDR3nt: TGTGCCAGCAGCTTGGAGATAGCCCCCCAAGAGACCCAGTACTTC

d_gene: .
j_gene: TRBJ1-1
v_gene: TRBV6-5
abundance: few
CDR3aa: CASSYSGGHTEAFF
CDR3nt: TGTGCCAGCAGTTACTCCGGGGGGCACACTGAAGCTTTCTTT

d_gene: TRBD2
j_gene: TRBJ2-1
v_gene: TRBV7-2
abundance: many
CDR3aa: CASSLGTSSYNEQFF
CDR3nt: TGTGCCAGCAGCTTAGGGACTAGCTCCTACAATGAGCAGTTCTTC

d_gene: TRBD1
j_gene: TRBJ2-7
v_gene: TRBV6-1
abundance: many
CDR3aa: CASSKTGGIYEQYF
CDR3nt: TGTGCCAGCAGTAAGACAGGGGGGATTTACGAGCAGTACTTC

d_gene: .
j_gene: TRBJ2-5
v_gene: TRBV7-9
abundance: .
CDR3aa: CASSPTRAQETQYF
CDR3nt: TGTGCCAGCAGCCCTACCAGGGCACAAGAGACCCAGTACTTC

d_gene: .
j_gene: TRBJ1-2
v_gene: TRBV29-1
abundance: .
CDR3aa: CSARMIDYGYTF
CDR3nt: TGCAGCGCACGGATGATCGACTATGGCTACACCTTC

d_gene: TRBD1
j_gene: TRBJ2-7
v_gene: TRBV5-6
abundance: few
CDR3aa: CASSRTGTDFEQYF
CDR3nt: TGTGCCAGCAGCCGCACCGGGACAGACTTCGAGCAGTACTTC

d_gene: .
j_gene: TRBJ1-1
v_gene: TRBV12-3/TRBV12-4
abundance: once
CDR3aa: CASSQGHYREAFF
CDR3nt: TGTGCCAGCAGCCAGGGACACTATCGAGAAGCTTTCTTT

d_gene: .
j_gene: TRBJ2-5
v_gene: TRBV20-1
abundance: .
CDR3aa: CSVGGRLKETQYF
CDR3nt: TGCAGTGTTGGGGGAAGGTTGAAAGAGACCCAGTACTTC

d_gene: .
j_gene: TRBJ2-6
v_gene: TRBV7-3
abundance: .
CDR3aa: CASSQGDSGANVLTF
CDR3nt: TGTGCCAGCAGCCAAGGGGATTCCGGGGCCAACGTCCTGACTTTC

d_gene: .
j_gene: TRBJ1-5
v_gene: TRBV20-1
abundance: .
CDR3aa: CSASGSISNQPQHF
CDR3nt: TGCAGTGCTAGTGGCAGTATTAGCAATCAGCCCCAGCATTTT

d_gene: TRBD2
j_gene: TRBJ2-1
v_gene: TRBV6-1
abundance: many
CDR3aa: CASSRGLAGGPNEQFF
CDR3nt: TGTGCCAGCAGCCGAGGACTAGCGGGGGGGCCCAATGAGCAGTTCTTC

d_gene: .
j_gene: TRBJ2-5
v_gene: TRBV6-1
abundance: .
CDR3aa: CASSKIRDGQETQYF
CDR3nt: TGTGCCAGCAGCAAGATCAGGGATGGGCAAGAGACCCAGTACTTC

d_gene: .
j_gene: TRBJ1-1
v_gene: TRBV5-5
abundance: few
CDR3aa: CASSLVPALNTEAFF
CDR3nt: TGTGCCAGCAGCTTGGTTCCGGCCCTGAACACTGAAGCTTTCTTT

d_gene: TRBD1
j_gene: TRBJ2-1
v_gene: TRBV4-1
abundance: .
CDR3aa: CASSQVFAGTGLGEQFF
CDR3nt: TGCGCCAGCAGCCAAGTGTTCGCCGGGACAGGCCTCGGGGAGCAGTTCTTC

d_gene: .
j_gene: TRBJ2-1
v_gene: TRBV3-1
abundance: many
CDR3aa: CASSQEENPQGDNEQFF
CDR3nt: TGTGCCAGCAGCCAAGAAGAGAACCCGCAAGGTGACAATGAGCAGTTCTTC

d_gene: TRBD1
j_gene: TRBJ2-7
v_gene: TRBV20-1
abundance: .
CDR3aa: CSARSADRASREQYF
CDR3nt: TGCAGTGCTAGATCGGCGGACAGGGCCTCCCGCGAGCAGTACTTC

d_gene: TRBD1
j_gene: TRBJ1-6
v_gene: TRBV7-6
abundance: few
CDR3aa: CASSARDSKNSPLHF
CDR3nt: TGTGCCAGCAGCGCACGGGACAGTAAAAATTCACCCCTCCACTTT

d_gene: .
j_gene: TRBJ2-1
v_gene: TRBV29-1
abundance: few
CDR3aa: CSVAWDTYNEQFF
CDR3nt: TGCAGCGTTGCGTGGGACACCTACAATGAGCAGTTCTTC

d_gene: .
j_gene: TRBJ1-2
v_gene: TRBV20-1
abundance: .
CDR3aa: CSARDLTAYGYTF
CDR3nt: TGCAGTGCTAGAGATCTCACAGCCTATGGCTACACCTTC

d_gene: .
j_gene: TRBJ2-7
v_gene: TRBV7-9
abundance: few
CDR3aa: CASSPKVDQYF
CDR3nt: TGTGCCAGCAGCCCGAAAGTTGACCAGTACTTC

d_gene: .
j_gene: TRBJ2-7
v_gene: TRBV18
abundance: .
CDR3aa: CASSPPGLGAYEQYF
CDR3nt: TGTGCCAGCTCACCACCGGGGCTCGGGGCCTACGAGCAGTACTTC

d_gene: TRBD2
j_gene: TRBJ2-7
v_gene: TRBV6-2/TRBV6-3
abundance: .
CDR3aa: CASSYDPLRAGVIYEQYF
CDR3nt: TGTGCCAGCAGTTACGACCCTCTTCGGGCGGGGGTGATCTACGAGCAGTACTTC

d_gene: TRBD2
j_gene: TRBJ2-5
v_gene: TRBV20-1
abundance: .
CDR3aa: CSAIGGAGETQYF
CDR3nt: TGCAGTGCTATCGGGGGGGCCGGAGAGACCCAGTACTTC

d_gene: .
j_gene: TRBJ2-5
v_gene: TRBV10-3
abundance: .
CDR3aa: CAISDRVEGLQETQYF
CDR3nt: TGTGCCATCAGTGACCGCGTGGAGGGGCTGCAAGAGACCCAGTACTTC

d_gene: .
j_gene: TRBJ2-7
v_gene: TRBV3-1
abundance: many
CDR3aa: CASSHKGLVGRIYEQYF
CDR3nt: TGTGCCAGCAGCCATAAGGGGTTGGTAGGCAGGATCTACGAGCAGTACTTC

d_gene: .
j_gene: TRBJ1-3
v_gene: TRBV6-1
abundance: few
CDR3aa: CASSKQIGKGNTIYF
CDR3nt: TGTGCCAGCAGTAAGCAGATCGGGAAAGGAAACACCATATATTTT

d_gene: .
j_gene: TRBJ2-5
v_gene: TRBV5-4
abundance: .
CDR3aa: CASSLPTQETQYF
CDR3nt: TGTGCCAGCAGCTTACCAACTCAAGAGACCCAGTACTTC

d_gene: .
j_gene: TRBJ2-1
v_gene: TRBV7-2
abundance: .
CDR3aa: CASSLSVGNNEQFF
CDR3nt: TGTGCCAGCAGCTTATCCGTCGGAAACAATGAGCAGTTCTTC

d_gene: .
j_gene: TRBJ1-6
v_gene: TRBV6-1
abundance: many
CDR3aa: CASTRGMGGSPLHF
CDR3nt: TGTGCCAGCACCCGAGGGATGGGCGGCTCACCCCTCCACTTT

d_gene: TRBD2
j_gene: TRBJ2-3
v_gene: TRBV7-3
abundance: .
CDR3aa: CASCPSGAHDRYF
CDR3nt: TGTGCTAGTTGTCCTAGCGGGGCCCATGACCGGTATTTT

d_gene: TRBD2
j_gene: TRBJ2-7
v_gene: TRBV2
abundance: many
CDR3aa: CASKERGINYEQYF
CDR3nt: TGTGCCAGCAAGGAGCGGGGGATAAACTACGAGCAGTACTTC

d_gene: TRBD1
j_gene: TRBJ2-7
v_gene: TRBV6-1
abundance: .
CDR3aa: CASSKLDRGRYEQYF
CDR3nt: TGTGCCAGCAGCAAGTTGGACAGGGGGAGGTACGAGCAGTACTTC

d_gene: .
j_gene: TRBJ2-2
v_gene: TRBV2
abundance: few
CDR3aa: CASSQQVLGNTGELFF
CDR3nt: TGTGCCAGCAGTCAACAGGTTCTAGGGAACACCGGGGAGCTGTTTTTT

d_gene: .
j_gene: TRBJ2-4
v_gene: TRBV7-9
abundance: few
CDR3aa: CASSFLSPKNIQYF
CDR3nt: TGTGCCAGCAGCTTCCTTTCCCCCAAAAACATTCAGTACTTC

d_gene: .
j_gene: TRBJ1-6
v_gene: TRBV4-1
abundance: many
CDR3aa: CASSQGGWSYNSPLHF
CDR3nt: TGCGCCAGCAGCCAAGGGGGGTGGAGTTATAATTCACCCCTCCACTTT

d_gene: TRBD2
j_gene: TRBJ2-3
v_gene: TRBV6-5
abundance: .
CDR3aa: CASSYSGEGTQYF
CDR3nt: TGTGCCAGCAGTTACTCCGGGGAGGGTACGCAGTATTTT

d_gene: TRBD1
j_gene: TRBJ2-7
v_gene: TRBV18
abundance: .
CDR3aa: CASSPIGTGGNYEQYF
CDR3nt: TGTGCCAGCTCACCAATCGGGACAGGGGGAAACTACGAGCAGTACTTC

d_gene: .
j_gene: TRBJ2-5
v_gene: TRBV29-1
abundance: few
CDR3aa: CSVGGRGQPSWTETQYF
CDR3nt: TGCAGCGTTGGGGGGCGCGGACAGCCGAGTTGGACAGAGACCCAGTACTTC

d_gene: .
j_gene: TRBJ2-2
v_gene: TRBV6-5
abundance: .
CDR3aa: CASSYGLMGTGELFF
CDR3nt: TGTGCCAGCAGTTACGGGCTAATGGGGACCGGGGAGCTGTTTTTT

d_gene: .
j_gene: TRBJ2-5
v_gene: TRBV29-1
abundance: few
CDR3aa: CSVTRGRETQYF
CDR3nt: TGCAGCGTTACCCGAGGAAGGGAGACCCAGTACTTC